This T cell receptor (beta chain) is drawn from a study of spatial heterogeneity in lung cancer. Study overall: Alpha-chain detections were consistently fewer than beta-chain detections among the sequences. For the average unique TCR and UMI combination, more than 9.5 occurrences appeared in raw reads. Study-wide results and caveats: In blood, ubiquitous expanded tumor TCRs appeared more at resection than follow-up.

This clonotype was seen many times. Its antigen is unknown. TCRdb independently ran MiXCR on the 5' RACE reads; one entry per CDR3 protein. Here the sample spans roughly 13,000 distinct CDR3 sequences, over 9.5% being singletons. Trimming removed 4 bases at V and 1 base at J, with 7 bases between. Germline V gene sequence: CDR1 SGHNT, CDR2 YYREEE (reference sequence). There are 13 residues in the CDR3. Specified time point: sample taken at primary tumor resection. From tumor, nontumor lung or frozen PBMC, whole RNA was taken unsorted for sequencing. Donation came from roughly 72 patients with untreated early-stage non-small cell lung cancer.

The origin of this receptor is a male donor with early-stage non-small cell lung cancer. The chain carries TRBV5-4 and TRBJ2-3; D uncertain. Sample: PBMCs, taken at surgery. The CDR3: CASSERGTDTQYF. The CDR3 DNA reads TGTGCCAGCAGCGAACGGGGCACAGATACGCAGTATTTT.